These T cell receptor beta chains were read from a single sample in a study of cytomegalovirus exposure and HLA in healthy donors. Using immunoSEQ multiplex PCR, the repertoire was profiled, and TCRdb retains in-frame clones only, with some absent. This sample contains approximately 110,000 clones. The sample comprised PBMCs. These receptors were obtained from a man aged 25 to 40 in good health and CMV-seronegative. The CDR3 runs from the conserved cysteine through the conserved F or W. Fields, in order: CDR3 protein, J gene, V gene.

cdr3_aa: CAMTEYYGYTF
j_call: TRBJ1-2
v_call: TRBV5-4

cdr3_aa: CALRGGVNTEAFF
j_call: TRBJ1-1
v_call: TRBV10-3

cdr3_aa: CASTIRGIYGYTF
j_call: TRBJ1-2
v_call: TRBV5-4

cdr3_aa: CASSFNPGQGTDTQYF
j_call: TRBJ2-3
v_call: TRBV7-2

cdr3_aa: CASSLWTSGVQGETQYF
j_call: TRBJ2-5
v_call: TRBV28

cdr3_aa: CASSEGLAGGAGELFF
j_call: TRBJ2-2
v_call: TRBV5-1

cdr3_aa: CASSPVRPINQPQHF
j_call: TRBJ1-5
v_call: TRBV18

cdr3_aa: CASSYSSGVEAFF
j_call: TRBJ1-1
v_call: TRBV6-6

cdr3_aa: CASSPTSGRVAPKVGAKNIQYF
j_call: TRBJ2-4
v_call: TRBV4-1

cdr3_aa: CASSLSSFTGNRVLMNTEAFF
j_call: TRBJ1-1
v_call: TRBV5-1

cdr3_aa: CASTDRGILNEQYF
j_call: TRBJ2-7
v_call: TRBV11-2

cdr3_aa: CSVLENTEAFF
j_call: TRBJ1-1
v_call: TRBV29-1

cdr3_aa: CASSSPRGAASSYNEQFF
j_call: TRBJ2-1
v_call: TRBV11-3

cdr3_aa: CSAAKTPGDTQYF
j_call: TRBJ2-3
v_call: TRBV29-1

cdr3_aa: CASSYQNSNQPQHF
j_call: TRBJ1-5
v_call: TRBV6-6

cdr3_aa: CASSIDRGNTDTQYF
j_call: TRBJ2-3
v_call: TRBV28

cdr3_aa: CATSTDRAGWQFF
j_call: TRBJ2-1
v_call: TRBV15

cdr3_aa: CAWSPPPGRLASSYEQYF
j_call: TRBJ2-7
v_call: TRBV30

cdr3_aa: CASSFHRGRYGYTF
j_call: TRBJ1-2
v_call: TRBV5-7

cdr3_aa: CASTLLAGDSYEQYF
j_call: -
v_call: TRBV28

cdr3_aa: CAWSPGTSEAFF
j_call: TRBJ1-1
v_call: TRBV30

cdr3_aa: CASSVGGTGGYEQYF
j_call: TRBJ2-7
v_call: TRBV9

cdr3_aa: CASSLSAGPYNEQFF
j_call: TRBJ2-1
v_call: TRBV7-3

cdr3_aa: CASSLQTGGYDEQFF
j_call: TRBJ2-1
v_call: TRBV13

cdr3_aa: CAWGGRIAGLNEQFF
j_call: TRBJ2-1
v_call: TRBV30

cdr3_aa: CASSPAFEGQGEPNTEAFF
j_call: TRBJ1-1
v_call: TRBV18

cdr3_aa: CATGLAGVTGANVLTF
j_call: TRBJ2-6
v_call: TRBV10-3

cdr3_aa: CSVDARGFDYGYTF
j_call: TRBJ1-2
v_call: TRBV29-1

cdr3_aa: CSVVQGIGDTQYF
j_call: TRBJ2-3
v_call: TRBV29-1

cdr3_aa: CASSQGTGGYGYTF
j_call: TRBJ1-2
v_call: TRBV4-2

cdr3_aa: CASSKGGNTEAFF
j_call: TRBJ1-1
v_call: TRBV7-3

cdr3_aa: CASSVDGREADTQYF
j_call: TRBJ2-3
v_call: TRBV9

cdr3_aa: CASSPPHSTDYEQYF
j_call: TRBJ2-7
v_call: TRBV18

cdr3_aa: CASSIDQGVRYQPQHF
j_call: TRBJ1-5
v_call: TRBV19

cdr3_aa: CASSMFQTSANEQFF
j_call: TRBJ2-1
v_call: TRBV19

cdr3_aa: CAWSVDRADYGYTF
j_call: TRBJ1-2
v_call: TRBV30

cdr3_aa: CASSNHRDKKKSYNEQFF
j_call: TRBJ2-1
v_call: TRBV28

cdr3_aa: CASSLITGLASNEQFF
j_call: TRBJ2-1
v_call: TRBV27

cdr3_aa: CASSFGGTEAFF
j_call: TRBJ1-1
v_call: TRBV5-5

cdr3_aa: CSVESTQGALEQYF
j_call: TRBJ2-7
v_call: TRBV29-1

cdr3_aa: CASSKDARAGYEQYF
j_call: TRBJ2-7
v_call: TRBV21-1

cdr3_aa: CASSQDPTGSYEQYF
j_call: TRBJ2-7
v_call: TRBV4-2

cdr3_aa: CASSWGGLGGDEQFF
j_call: TRBJ2-1
v_call: TRBV11-2

cdr3_aa: CASSQVMVRQGGHEQYF
j_call: TRBJ2-7
v_call: TRBV4-1

cdr3_aa: CASSPTGGNQPQHF
j_call: TRBJ1-5
v_call: TRBV18

cdr3_aa: CASSLGQDWYGYTF
j_call: TRBJ1-2
v_call: TRBV5-6

cdr3_aa: CASSEGGRPETQYF
j_call: TRBJ2-5
v_call: TRBV6-6

cdr3_aa: CASSQGGRGFDEQFF
j_call: TRBJ2-1
v_call: TRBV14

cdr3_aa: CASSLGATETDTQYF
j_call: TRBJ2-3
v_call: TRBV7-3

cdr3_aa: CASSPEGAGHYEQYF
j_call: TRBJ2-7
v_call: TRBV7-9